This record looks at one T cell receptor beta chain sequence and its context. What it binds is unknown. The PCR used 60 Vbeta and 13 Jbeta primers. The assay was immunoSEQ multiplex PCR, and TCRdb's table has in-frame clones only and misses some. The sample records roughly 150,000 clones, approximately 78% being singletons. This record comes from a study of cytomegalovirus exposure and HLA in healthy donors. Study summary: Approximately 190 million T cells yielded more than 90 million unique TCR beta sequences in earlier analysis. Findings and limits, study-wide: A later analysis by the authors found several of the most significant clusters apparently linked to common viral pathogens. Solely CMV serostatus was available to characterize immune exposure. Within a later analysis, the majority of CMV-associated TCR beta chains appeared HLA-restricted.

Germline V gene sequence: CDR1 KGHSH, CDR2 LQKENI. V lost 0 bases to trimming and J lost 12 bases, with 20 bases between them. The CDR3 is made up of 16 amino acids. What was sequenced was PBMCs. V and J are TRBV18 and TRBJ1-4, with no clear D. This clonotype was obtained from a male donor in good health and CMV-seropositive. The CDR3 loop reads CASSPPGQAQWSELFF. DNA of the CDR3: TGTGCCAGCTCACCACCCGGTCAGGCCCAGTGGTCGGAACTGTTTTTT.